This T cell receptor (beta chain) was identified in a study of blood T cell repertoires in COVID-19. Study summary: The United States, Italy and Spain provided the acute and convalescent COVID-19 samples. Sources were T cells, B-cell-depleted T cells, or PBMCs; the material itself was cDNA or gDNA.

As handled by the study authors: Nucleated cell counts were estimated from reference gene primer amplification. Produced via immunoSEQ multiplex PCR; TCRdb's table is partial and in-frame only. For V, J and clone size, that table is used; D and trimming come from the DNA. The sample lists 75,000 to 95,000 clones; 88% were seen once. The CDR3 has 15 residues. V dropped 1 base and J dropped 5; count of bases not matched to a gene: 7. CDR1 is SGDLS, CDR2 YYNGEE, per germline. This clonotype originated in a human donor in a cohort sampled during active COVID-19. This chain connects TRBV9 to TRBJ2-3; 7 nucleotides match TRBD1. The sequencing sample was made of peripheral blood. This CDR3 is CASSVSGQRVDTQYF. CDR3 DNA sequence: TGTGCCAGCAGCGTATCGGGACAGAGGGTAGATACGCAGTATTTT.